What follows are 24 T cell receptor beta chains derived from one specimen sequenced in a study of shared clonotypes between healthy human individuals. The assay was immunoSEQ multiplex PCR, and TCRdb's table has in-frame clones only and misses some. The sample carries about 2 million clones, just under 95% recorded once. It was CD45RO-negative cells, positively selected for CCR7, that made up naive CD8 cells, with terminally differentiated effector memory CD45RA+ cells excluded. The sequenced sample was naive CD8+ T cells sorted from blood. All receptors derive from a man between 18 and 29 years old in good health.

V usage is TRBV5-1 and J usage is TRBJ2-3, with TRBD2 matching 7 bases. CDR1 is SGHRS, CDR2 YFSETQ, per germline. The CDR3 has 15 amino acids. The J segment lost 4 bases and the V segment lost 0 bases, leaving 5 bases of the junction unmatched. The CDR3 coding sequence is TGCGCCAGCAGCTTGGTGTGGGAGGGCCCAGATACGCAGTATTTT. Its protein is CASSLVWEGPDTQYF.

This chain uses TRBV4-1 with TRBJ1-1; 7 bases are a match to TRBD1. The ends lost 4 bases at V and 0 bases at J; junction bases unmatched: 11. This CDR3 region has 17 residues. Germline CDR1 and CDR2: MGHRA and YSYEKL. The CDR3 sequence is CASSPRTGGTMNTEAFF. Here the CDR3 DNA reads TGCGCCAGCAGCCCTCGGACAGGAGGGACCATGAACACTGAAGCTTTCTTT.

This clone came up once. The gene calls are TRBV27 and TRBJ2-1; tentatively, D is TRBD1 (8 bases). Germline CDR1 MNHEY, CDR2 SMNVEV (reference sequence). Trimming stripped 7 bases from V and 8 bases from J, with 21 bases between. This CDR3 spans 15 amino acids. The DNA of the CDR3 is TGTGCCAGCAACCAGGGGGCTAGCGGAGGCGATGAGCAGTTCTTC. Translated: CASNQGASGGDEQFF.

This chain's CDR3 is CASSDGLAADTQYF. CDR3 bases: TGCGCCAGCAGTGACGGACTAGCGGCCGATACGCAGTATTTT. J is TRBJ2-3 and V is TRBV10-2, with 10 bases matching TRBD2. Germline CDR1 WSHSY, CDR2 SAAADI. This CDR3 comprises 14 residues. J lost 6 bases, V lost 3 bases, and 3 bases had no gene match.

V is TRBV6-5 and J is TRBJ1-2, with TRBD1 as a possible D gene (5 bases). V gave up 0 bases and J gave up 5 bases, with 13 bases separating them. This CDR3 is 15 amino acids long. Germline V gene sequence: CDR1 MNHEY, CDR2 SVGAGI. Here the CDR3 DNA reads TGTGCCAGCAGTTACTCCGACAGTTTACTTTATGGCTACACCTTC. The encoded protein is CASSYSDSLLYGYTF.

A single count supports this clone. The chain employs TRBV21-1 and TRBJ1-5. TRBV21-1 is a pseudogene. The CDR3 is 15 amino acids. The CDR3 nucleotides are TGTGCCAGCAGCAAAGGTTCGGGGGCAGAGCAGCCCCAGCATTTT. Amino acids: CASSKGSGAEQPQHF.

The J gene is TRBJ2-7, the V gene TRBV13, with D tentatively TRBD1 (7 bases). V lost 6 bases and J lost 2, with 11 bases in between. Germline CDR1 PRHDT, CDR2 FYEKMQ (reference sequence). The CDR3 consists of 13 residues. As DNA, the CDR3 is TGTGCCAGCAGGGAGGGACAGACCTACGAGCAGTACTTC. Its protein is CASREGQTYEQYF.

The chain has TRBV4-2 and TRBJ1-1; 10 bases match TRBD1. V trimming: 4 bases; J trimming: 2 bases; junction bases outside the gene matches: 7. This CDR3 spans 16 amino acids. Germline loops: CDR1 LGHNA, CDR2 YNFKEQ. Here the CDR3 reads CASSPIWDRGNTEAFF. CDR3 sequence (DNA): TGTGCCAGCAGCCCAATTTGGGACAGGGGAAACACTGAAGCTTTCTTT.

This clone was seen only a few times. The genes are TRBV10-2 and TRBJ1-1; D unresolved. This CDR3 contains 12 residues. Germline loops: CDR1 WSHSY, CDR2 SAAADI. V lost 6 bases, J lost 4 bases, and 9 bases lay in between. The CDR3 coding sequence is TGCGCCAGCAGCGGGGTCGGCACTGAAGCTTTCTTT. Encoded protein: CASSGVGTEAFF.

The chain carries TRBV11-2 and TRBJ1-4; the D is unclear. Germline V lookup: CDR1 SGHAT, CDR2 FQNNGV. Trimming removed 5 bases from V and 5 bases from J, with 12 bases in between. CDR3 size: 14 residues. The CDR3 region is CASSNDMRNEKLFF. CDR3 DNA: TGTGCCAGCAGCAACGACATGAGGAATGAAAAACTGTTTTTT.

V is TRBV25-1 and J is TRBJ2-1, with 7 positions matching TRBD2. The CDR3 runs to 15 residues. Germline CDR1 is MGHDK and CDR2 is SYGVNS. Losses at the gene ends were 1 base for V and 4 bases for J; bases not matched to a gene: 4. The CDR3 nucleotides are TGTGCCAGCAGTGAATCTGGACTAGTATACAATGAGCAGTTCTTC. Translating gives CASSESGLVYNEQFF. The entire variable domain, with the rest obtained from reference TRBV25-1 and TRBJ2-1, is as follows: EADIYQTPRYLVIGTGKKITLECSQTMGHDKMYWYQQDPGMELHLIHYSYGVNSTEKGDLSSESTVSRIRTEHFPLTLESARPSHTSQYLCASSESGLVYNEQFFGPGTRLTVL.

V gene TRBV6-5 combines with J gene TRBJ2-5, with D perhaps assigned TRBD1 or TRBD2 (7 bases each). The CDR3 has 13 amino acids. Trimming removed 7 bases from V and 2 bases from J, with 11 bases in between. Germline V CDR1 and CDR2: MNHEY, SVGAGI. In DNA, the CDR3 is TGTGCCAGCACAGGGGGGGAACAAGAGACCCAGTACTTC. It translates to CASTGGEQETQYF.

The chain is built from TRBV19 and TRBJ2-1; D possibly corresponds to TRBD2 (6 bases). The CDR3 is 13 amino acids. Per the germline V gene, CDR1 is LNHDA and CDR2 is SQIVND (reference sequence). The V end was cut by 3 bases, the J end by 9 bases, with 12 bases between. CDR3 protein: CASSILRGGEQFF. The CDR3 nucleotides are TGTGCCAGTAGTATTTTGCGGGGTGGTGAGCAGTTCTTC. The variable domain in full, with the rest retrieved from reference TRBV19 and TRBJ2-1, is DGGITQSPKYLFRKEGQNVTLSCEQNLNHDAMYWYRQDPGQGLRLIYYSQIVNDFQKGDIAEGYSVSREKKESFPLTVTSAQKNPTAFYLCASSILRGGEQFFGPGTRLTVL.

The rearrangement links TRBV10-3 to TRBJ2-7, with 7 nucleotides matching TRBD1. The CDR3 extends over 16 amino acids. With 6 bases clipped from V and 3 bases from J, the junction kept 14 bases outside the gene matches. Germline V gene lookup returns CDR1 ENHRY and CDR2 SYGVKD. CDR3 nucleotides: TGTGCCATCAGGCAAGAGACAGGGAACAACTTCTACGAGCAGTACTTC. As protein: CAIRQETGNNFYEQYF.

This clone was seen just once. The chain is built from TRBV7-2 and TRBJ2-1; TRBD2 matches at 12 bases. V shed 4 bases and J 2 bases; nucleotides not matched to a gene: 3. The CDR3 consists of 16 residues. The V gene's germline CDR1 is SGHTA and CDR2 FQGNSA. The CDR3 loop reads CASSSGLAGTYNEQFF. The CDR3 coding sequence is TGTGCCAGCAGCTCCGGACTAGCGGGGACCTACAATGAGCAGTTCTTC.

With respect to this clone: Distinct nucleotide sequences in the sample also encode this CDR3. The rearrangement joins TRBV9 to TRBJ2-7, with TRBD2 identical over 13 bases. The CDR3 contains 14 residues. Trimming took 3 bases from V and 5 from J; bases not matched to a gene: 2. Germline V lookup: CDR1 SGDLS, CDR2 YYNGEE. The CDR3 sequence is CASSGTSGSHEQYF. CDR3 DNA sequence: TGTGCCAGCAGCGGGACTAGCGGGAGCCACGAGCAGTACTTC.

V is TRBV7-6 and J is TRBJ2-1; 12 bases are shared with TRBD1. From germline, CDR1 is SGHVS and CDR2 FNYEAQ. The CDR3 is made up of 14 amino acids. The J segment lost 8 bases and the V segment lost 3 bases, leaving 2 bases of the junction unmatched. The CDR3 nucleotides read TGTGCCAGCAGCTTGGGGACAGGGGGCTATGAGCAGTTCTTC. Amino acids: CASSLGTGGYEQFF.

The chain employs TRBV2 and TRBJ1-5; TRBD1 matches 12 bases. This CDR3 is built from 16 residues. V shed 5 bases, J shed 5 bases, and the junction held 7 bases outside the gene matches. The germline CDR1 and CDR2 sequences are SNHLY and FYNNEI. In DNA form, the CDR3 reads TGTGCCAGCAGTTTCCTGGGACAGGGGGCTGATCAGCCCCAGCATTTT. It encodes CASSFLGQGADQPQHF.

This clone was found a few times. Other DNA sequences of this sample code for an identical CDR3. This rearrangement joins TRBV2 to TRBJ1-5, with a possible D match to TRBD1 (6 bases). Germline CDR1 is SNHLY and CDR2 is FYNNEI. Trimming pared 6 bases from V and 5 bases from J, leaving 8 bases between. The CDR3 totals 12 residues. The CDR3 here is CASRAGDQPQHF. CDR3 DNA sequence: TGTGCCAGCAGGGCAGGGGATCAGCCCCAGCATTTT. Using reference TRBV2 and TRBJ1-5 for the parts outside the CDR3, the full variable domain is EPEVTQTPSHQVTQMGQEVILRCVPISNHLYFYWYRQILGQKVEFLVSFYNNEISEKSEIFDDQFSVERPDGSNFTLKIRSTKLEDSAMYFCASRAGDQPQHFGDGTRLSIL.

CDR3 amino acids: CASSLATSWSEQFF. CDR3 bases: TGTGCCAGCAGCTTGGCTACTAGTTGGAGTGAGCAGTTCTTC. The J gene is TRBJ2-1, the V gene TRBV7-2; possibly TRBD2 for D (5 bases). This CDR3 contains 14 residues. Looked up from germline, CDR1 is SGHTA and CDR2 is FQGNSA. With 3 bases removed from V and 9 bases from J, the gap between germline ends came to 15 bases.

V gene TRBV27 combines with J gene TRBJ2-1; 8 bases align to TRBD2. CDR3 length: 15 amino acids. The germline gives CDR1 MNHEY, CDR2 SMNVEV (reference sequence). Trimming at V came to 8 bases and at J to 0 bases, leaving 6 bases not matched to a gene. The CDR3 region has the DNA TGTGCCAGCCGGACTAGCCTTAGCTCCTACAATGAGCAGTTCTTC. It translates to CASRTSLSSYNEQFF.

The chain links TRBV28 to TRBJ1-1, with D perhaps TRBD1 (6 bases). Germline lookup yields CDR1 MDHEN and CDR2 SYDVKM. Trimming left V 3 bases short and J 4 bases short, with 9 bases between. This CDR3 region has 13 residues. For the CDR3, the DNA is TGTGCCAGCAGTTTGGCAGGGGCCACTGAAGCTTTCTTT. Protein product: CASSLAGATEAFF.

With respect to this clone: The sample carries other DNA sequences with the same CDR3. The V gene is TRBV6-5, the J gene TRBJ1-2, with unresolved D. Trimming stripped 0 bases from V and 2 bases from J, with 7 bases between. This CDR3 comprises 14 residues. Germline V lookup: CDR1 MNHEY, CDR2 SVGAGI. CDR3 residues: CASSYSEGNYGYTF. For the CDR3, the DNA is TGTGCCAGCAGTTACTCTGAGGGAAACTATGGCTACACCTTC.

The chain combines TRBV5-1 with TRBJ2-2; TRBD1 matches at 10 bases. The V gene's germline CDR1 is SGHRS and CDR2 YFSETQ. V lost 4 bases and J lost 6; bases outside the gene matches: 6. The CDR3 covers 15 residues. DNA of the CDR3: TGCGCCAGCAGCGCGGGACAGGGGTTCCCCGGGGAGCTGTTTTTT. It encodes CASSAGQGFPGELFF.